This T cell receptor (beta chain) was recovered during a study of metastatic and nonmetastatic thyroid tumors. Study in general: Comparative analysis of repertoires was undertaken across blood and tumor or nodule tissue obtained from malignant and benign thyroid patients.

Per the authors' pipeline: Building a distant-metastasis classifier for papillary thyroid cancer drew on CDR3 differences across clinicopathological groups. With MiXCR, TCRdb called clones anew from the PCR reads. The V and J calls here are based on TCRdb, not the publication. The sample includes under 100,000 clones, around 7.8% of them seen just once. Only a few counts were recorded for this clone. Its antigen is not identified. Study-wide findings and caveats: Malignant thyroid tumors reportedly exceeded benign nodules significantly in TCR beta diversity, with the difference appearing in blood and tumor.

All patients were treatment-naive before thyroid surgery. J lost 2 bases, V lost 4 bases, and 9 bases had no gene match. The CDR3 extends over 17 amino acids. Per the germline V gene, CDR1 is KGHDR and CDR2 is SFDVKD. This TCR derives from a female donor with papillary thyroid cancer or a benign thyroid nodule (not recorded which). Some clones in this sample may be carry-over from other donors' samples. The sample consisted of blood. The J gene is TRBJ2-1, the V gene TRBV24-1, with 8 bases matching TRBD1. In DNA form, the CDR3 reads TGTGCCACCAGTGACCGGGACAGGCCCGGAACCTACAATGAGCAGTTCTTC. Protein: CATSDRDRPGTYNEQFF.